The entry that follows covers one TCR beta chain sequence. The antigen is unknown. The sample comes from a study of T cell responses to AZD1222 COVID-19 vaccine. Study conclusions and caveats: The breadth and depth of Spike-specific TCRs increased once two AZD1222 doses had been given.

TCRdb's table, derived via immunoSEQ multiplex PCR, lists solely in-frame clones and lacks some. This table has some 150,000 clones, approximately 87% appearing once. Sequencing was performed on peripheral blood, taken 28 days after the second AZD1222 dose. This receptor was identified in an adult who received the AZD1222 COVID-19 vaccine.

The CDR3 spells CASSWGTESNQPQHF. In DNA, the CDR3 is TGCGCCAGCAGCTGGGGGACAGAAAGCAATCAGCCCCAGCATTTT. The rearrangement uses TRBV5-1 and TRBJ1-5; 7 bases agree with TRBD1. Germline V gene lookup returns CDR1 SGHRS and CDR2 YFSETQ. V dropped 3 bases and J dropped 1; count of bases not matched to a gene: 4. The CDR3 length is 15 residues. Looking up the rest from reference TRBV5-1 and TRBJ1-5 gives the full variable domain: KAGVTQTPRYLIKTRGQQVTLSCSPISGHRSVSWYQQTPGQGLQFLFEYFSETQRNKGNFPGRFSGRQFSNSRSEMNVSTLELGDSALYLCASSWGTESNQPQHFGDGTRLSIL.